The T cell receptor beta chain under discussion was sequenced for a study of OX40 agonist ivuxolimab in advanced cancers. Across the study: Patients were infused with ivuxolimab every 2 weeks at 0.01 to 10 mg/kg. The dose-escalation cohort was about 87% male, with a mean age of about 56 years, ranging about 23 to 79.

Produced via immunoSEQ multiplex PCR; TCRdb's table is partial and in-frame only. The data hold about 59,000 clones, with roughly nine tenths observed a single time. In germline, CDR1 is WSHSY, CDR2 SAAADI. V lost 10 bases and J lost 0, with 6 bases in between. The CDR3 has 11 residues. The clonotype originates from an adult with an advanced solid tumor such as melanoma, head and neck, liver or kidney cancer. Sequenced here: CD4+ or CD8+ T cells sorted from blood, sampled in a trial of the OX40 agonist ivuxolimab. The chain uses TRBV10-2 and TRBJ2-5; D is unclear. In DNA, the CDR3 is TGCGCCACCGCGTACCAAGAGACCCAGTACTTC. This codes for CATAYQETQYF.